This is a list of T cell receptor beta chains from one sample in a study of fetal regulatory T cell absence and autoimmunity. Only in-frame clones appear in the TCRdb table, and some are missing; sequencing was by immunoSEQ multiplex PCR. This sample has approximately 46,000 clones, with 70% to 85% found just once. The sequencing sample was made of cord blood. Receptor source: a newborn boy with IPEX syndrome. Both conserved end residues are part of each CDR3. A D gene is named only where the DNA matches it firmly. Rows may omit the clone size; those that give it use once, few, many or a size class.

v_call	cdr3_length	d_call	clone_size	j_call	cdr3_aa	cdr3_nt
TRBV7-9	15	-	-	TRBJ1-1	CASSLVGLSNTEAFF	TGTGCCAGCAGCTTAGTAGGTCTCTCGAACACTGAAGCTTTCTTT
TRBV27	14	TRBD1	-	TRBJ1-2	CASSPGTGIHGYTF	TGTGCCAGCAGTCCCGGGACAGGTATCCATGGCTACACCTTC
TRBV7-2	15	-	few	TRBJ1-6	CASSFGGGSDSPLHF	TGTGCCAGCAGCTTCGGGGGTGGGTCCGATTCACCCCTCCACTTT
TRBV7-9	15	TRBD1	-	TRBJ1-1	CASRTAGGTDTEAFF	TGTGCCAGCAGGACTGCAGGGGGGACGGACACTGAAGCTTTCTTT
TRBV7-8	14	-	once	TRBJ2-1	CASSYPLGSNEQFF	TGTGCCAGCAGCTATCCACTAGGGTCCAATGAGCAGTTCTTC
TRBV6-5	14	-	-	TRBJ1-2	CASSYYRFAYGYTF	TGTGCCAGCAGTTACTACCGGTTCGCCTATGGCTACACCTTC
TRBV5-1	13	-	-	TRBJ1-1	CASSLWGSTEAFF	TGCGCCAGCAGCTTGTGGGGAAGCACTGAAGCTTTCTTT
TRBV25-1	15	-	once	TRBJ1-2	CASSSRAPFNYGYTF	TGTGCCAGCAGCAGTAGGGCACCCTTTAACTATGGCTACACCTTC
TRBV27	16	TRBD1	once	TRBJ2-1	CASSFWKGQGYNEQFF	TGTGCCAGCAGTTTTTGGAAGGGACAGGGCTACAATGAGCAGTTCTTC
TRBV6-1	15	TRBD2	-	TRBJ2-3	CASRRTSGSQDTQYF	TGTGCCAGCAGGAGGACTAGCGGGAGTCAAGATACGCAGTATTTT
TRBV7-2	18	-	-	TRBJ1-1	CASSPGTLPSGIDPEAFF	TGTGCCAGCAGCCCGGGGACACTACCCTCGGGGATTGACCCTGAAGCTTTCTTT
TRBV5-6	14	TRBD2	-	TRBJ2-7	CASSYGTSTYEQYF	TGTGCCAGCAGCTACGGGACTAGCACCTACGAGCAGTACTTC
TRBV11-2	13	-	few	TRBJ2-7	CASSFGRTYEQYF	TGTGCCAGCAGCTTTGGCAGGACCTACGAGCAGTACTTC
TRBV9	13	TRBD2	-	TRBJ2-3	CASSPRLADTQYF	TGTGCCAGCAGCCCAAGACTAGCTGATACGCAGTATTTT
TRBV5-1	12	-	-	TRBJ2-1	CASSPGYNEQFF	TGCGCCAGCAGCCCTGGCTACAATGAGCAGTTCTTC
TRBV27	17	-	few	TRBJ1-2	CASSGSPQRPYLLGYTF	TGTGCCAGCTCGGGGAGCCCTCAGAGGCCATACCTATTAGGCTACACCTTC
TRBV19	17	TRBD1	-	TRBJ1-2	CASSIDPWDRRNYGYTF	TGTGCCAGTAGTATAGATCCATGGGACAGGAGAAACTATGGCTACACCTTC
TRBV7-6	13	-	-	TRBJ2-2	CASTEPDTGELFF	TGTGCCAGCACAGAACCAGACACCGGGGAGCTGTTTTTT
TRBV7-9	15	-	-	TRBJ1-1	CASRSKGQENTEAFF	TGTGCCAGCAGAAGTAAGGGGCAGGAGAACACTGAAGCTTTCTTT
TRBV6-5	13	-	-	TRBJ1-5	CASSRTVNQPQHF	TGTGCCAGCAGTCGGACAGTCAATCAGCCCCAGCATTTT
TRBV5-1	14	-	-	TRBJ2-5	CASSFPIGRETQYF	TGCGCCAGCAGCTTCCCGATAGGGCGGGAGACCCAGTACTTC
TRBV6-4	18	TRBD1	-	TRBJ1-3	CASRAKLTGFFSGNTIYF	TGTGCCAGCAGGGCGAAGTTGACAGGGTTCTTCTCTGGAAACACCATATATTTT
TRBV11-3	19	TRBD2	-	TRBJ2-3	CASSTGTSTLLSSWDTQYF	TGTGCCAGCAGCACCGGGACTAGCACCCTTCTAAGCTCCTGGGATACGCAGTATTTT
TRBV5-1	14	-	-	TRBJ2-5	CASSFGSFGETQYF	TGCGCCAGCAGCTTCGGGTCGTTCGGGGAGACCCAGTACTTC
TRBV27	14	-	-	TRBJ1-2	CASSLSAGHYGYTF	TGTGCCAGCAGTTTATCGGCAGGACACTATGGCTACACCTTC
TRBV19	13	-	-	TRBJ2-3	CASSIAGTDTQYF	TGTGCCAGTAGTATAGCGGGCACAGATACGCAGTATTTT
TRBV4-1	12	-	-	TRBJ1-1	CASSQATEEAFF	TGCGCCAGCAGCCAAGCAACAGAGGAAGCTTTCTTT
TRBV5-1	12	-	-	TRBJ1-1	CASSLPGHEAFF	TGCGCCAGCAGCTTGCCGGGGCATGAAGCTTTCTTT
TRBV19	14	TRBD1	few	TRBJ1-2	CASSPRTGGNGYTF	TGTGCCAGTAGTCCCCGGACAGGGGGAAATGGCTACACCTTC
TRBV6-1	14	TRBD2	-	TRBJ2-3	CASRLAGGPDTQYF	TGTGCCAGCAGACTAGCGGGAGGGCCAGATACGCAGTATTTT
TRBV13	14	-	-	TRBJ2-1	CASSFASQYNEQFF	TGTGCCAGCAGCTTTGCCTCCCAGTACAATGAGCAGTTCTTC